A single sample is the source of the 19 T cell receptor beta chains below, sequenced in a study of shared clonotypes between healthy human individuals. Only in-frame clones appear in the TCRdb table, and some are missing; sequencing was by immunoSEQ multiplex PCR. The sample consists of more than 2 million clones, around 95% of them appearing once. The naive CD8 subset, CD45RO-negative cells positively selected for CCR7, excluded terminally differentiated effector memory CD45RA+ cells. The sequenced material came from naive CD8+ T cells from PBMCs. Every receptor here comes from a man aged 18 to 30 in good health. Some clones in this sample may be carry-over from other donors' samples.

As for this clone: A far larger clone is a single base away, which makes a read error likely. This sample includes further DNA sequences coding for the same CDR3. The chain recombines TRBV7-9 with TRBJ2-7; 7 bases line up with TRBD1. The CDR3 has 12 amino acids. Per germline, CDR1 SEHNR and CDR2 FQNEAQ (reference sequence). V lost 4 bases and J lost 4; bases outside the gene matches: 1. CDR3 bases: TGTGCCAGCAGCTCGGGACAGTACGAGCAGTACTTC. It specifies CASSSGQYEQYF.

The chain links TRBV27 to TRBJ2-7; D is possibly TRBD1 or TRBD2 (5 bases each). The CDR3 is made up of 16 amino acids. Germline assignment: CDR1 MNHEY and CDR2 SMNVEV (reference sequence). V dropped 4 bases and J dropped 2 bases, with 18 bases sitting between them. This CDR3 is CASSSPRDPHPYEQYF. The DNA of the CDR3 is TGTGCCAGCAGTTCGCCACGGGACCCACACCCCTACGAGCAGTACTTC.

The chain is built from TRBV9 and TRBJ2-2; 8 positions match TRBD1. This CDR3 has 18 residues. J lost 5 bases, V lost 1 base, and 13 bases had no gene match. Germline lookup yields CDR1 SGDLS and CDR2 YYNGEE. CDR3 amino acids: CASSVSRWGRGRTGELFF. CDR3 nucleotides: TGTGCCAGCAGCGTAAGCCGCTGGGGCAGGGGGCGAACCGGGGAGCTGTTTTTT.

CDR3: CASSGGVTNEQYF. In nucleotides, the CDR3 is TGCGCCAGCAGCGGTGGGGTAACGAACGAGCAGTACTTC. The rearrangement joins TRBV5-1 to TRBJ2-7; D unresolved. The CDR3 spans 13 residues. Germline assignment: CDR1 SGHRS and CDR2 YFSETQ. V was clipped by 4 bases and J by 5 bases, with 13 bases between them.

V and J are TRBV7-9 and TRBJ2-5; no firm D call. Per the germline V gene, CDR1 is SEHNR and CDR2 is FQNEAQ (reference sequence). Trimming removed 1 base at V and 3 bases at J, with 9 bases between. The length of the CDR3 is 14 residues. The CDR3 nucleotides read TGTGCCAGCAGCTTAGTGAGACGGGAAGAGACCCAGTACTTC. This translates into CASSLVRREETQYF.

The gene calls are TRBV28 and TRBJ2-2; D might be TRBD2 (5 bases). V dropped 4 bases and J dropped 4 bases, with 22 bases sitting between them. The CDR3 runs to 18 residues. Germline CDR1 reads MDHEN; CDR2 reads SYDVKM. For the CDR3, the DNA is TGTGCCAGCAGTTCTCCGGGGAGAAGGGCCCGAGGCACCGGGGAGCTGTTTTTT. Translation gives CASSSPGRRARGTGELFF.

The chain joins TRBV12-5 to TRBJ1-1; D gene uncertain. V lost 3 bases to trimming and J lost 8 bases, with 10 bases between them. Germline V gene sequence: CDR1 LGHNT, CDR2 FRNRAP. This CDR3 has 12 amino acids. CDR3 region: CASGFSRSEAFF. Written as DNA, the CDR3 is TGTGCTAGTGGTTTCTCCCGGTCCGAAGCTTTCTTT.

Regarding this clone: In the same sample, other DNA sequences code for this CDR3. This sequence joins TRBV10-3 and TRBJ2-7; unclear D gene. Germline V CDR1 and CDR2: ENHRY, SYGVKD. The ends were cut back, 0 bases at V and 2 bases at J, with 5 bases in the middle. The CDR3 sequence is 13 residues long. CDR3 sequence reads: CAISESLTYEQYF. DNA for the CDR3: TGTGCCATCAGTGAGTCCCTCACCTACGAGCAGTACTTC.

The V gene is TRBV28, the J gene TRBJ2-7; D remains unclear. CDR3 length: 11 residues. Germline CDR1 reads MDHEN; CDR2 reads SYDVKM. V dropped 5 bases and J dropped 3 bases, with 5 bases sitting between them. CDR3 in amino acids: CASSINYEQYF. As DNA, the CDR3 is TGTGCCAGCAGTATTAACTACGAGCAGTACTTC.

This clone was counted only a few times. This chain connects TRBV6-5 to TRBJ2-1; no firm D call. CDR3 length: 14 residues. Trimming left V 4 bases short and J 3 bases short, with 10 bases between. The V gene's germline CDR1 is MNHEY and CDR2 SVGAGI. The CDR3 spells CASSSTDDYNEQFF. CDR3 DNA sequence: TGTGCCAGCAGTTCCACAGATGACTACAATGAGCAGTTCTTC.

On this clone itself: A much larger clonotype is one base distant, so this may be a read error. This chain connects TRBV13 to TRBJ2-7; no clear D gene. The CDR3 runs to 13 residues. Germline V gene data show CDR1 as PRHDT and CDR2 as FYEKMQ (reference sequence). V was clipped by 3 bases and J by 2 bases, with 8 bases between them. The CDR3 region has the DNA TGTGCCAGCAGCTTCGGCAGGACCTACGAGCAGTACTTC. Translating it yields CASSFGRTYEQYF.

There are a few counts of this clone. The V call is TRBV9, the J call TRBJ1-1; D unresolved. Deletions cut 3 bases from V and 3 bases from J, with 12 bases between. CDR1 and CDR2 from the germline V gene are SGDLS and YYNGEE. This CDR3 contains 14 residues. CDR3 DNA: TGTGCCAGCAGCGATCTGGGGAGAGACACTGAAGCTTTCTTT. It encodes CASSDLGRDTEAFF.

This chain links TRBV5-6 with TRBJ2-2; 10 bases fit TRBD2. The V and J ends lost 0 bases and 6 bases, in that order; junction bases with no gene match: 5. This CDR3 has 16 amino acids. CDR1 is SGHDT and CDR2 is YYEEEE in the germline V gene. CDR3 sequence: CASSLGLAGEPGELFF. As DNA, the CDR3 is TGTGCCAGCAGCTTGGGCCTAGCGGGAGAGCCCGGGGAGCTGTTTTTT.

V is TRBV5-4 and J is TRBJ2-7; the D gene is possibly TRBD1 (5 bases). Germline assignment: CDR1 SGHNT and CDR2 YYREEE (reference sequence). The germline V and J ends were trimmed by 3 bases and 2 bases, with 15 bases remaining between them. The CDR3 is made up of 15 amino acids. The CDR3 protein is CASSSRAGWTYEQYF. CDR3 sequence (DNA): TGTGCCAGCAGCTCCAGGGCAGGGTGGACCTACGAGCAGTACTTC.

This clone was counted a single time. The chain combines TRBV25-1 with TRBJ2-1; D not resolved. The V end lost 6 bases, the J end lost 10 bases, and 13 bases lay between the germline ends. CDR3 length: 12 residues. Germline V lookup: CDR1 MGHDK, CDR2 SYGVNS. Here the CDR3 reads CASSANHWEQFF. In nucleotides, the CDR3 is TGTGCCAGCAGCGCCAATCATTGGGAGCAGTTCTTC.

The chain recombines TRBV2 with TRBJ2-3; the match to TRBD1 covers 8 bases. CDR3 length: 15 residues. The V gene end was trimmed by 4 bases and the J gene end by 4 bases; junction bases not matched to a gene: 7. Germline CDR1 SNHLY, CDR2 FYNNEI. The DNA of the CDR3 is TGTGCCAGCAGTGTGAGTCAGGGGGCGGCAGATACGCAGTATTTT. Amino acid sequence: CASSVSQGAADTQYF.

This chain uses TRBV7-9 with TRBJ2-7; 7 bases fit TRBD1. Germline loops: CDR1 SEHNR, CDR2 FQNEAQ (reference sequence). J lost 6 bases, V lost 4 bases, and 12 bases had no gene match. The CDR3 is 15 amino acids. CDR3 protein: CASSSIGPTGIEQYF. The CDR3 DNA follows: TGTGCCAGCAGCTCCATCGGACCGACAGGGATCGAGCAGTACTTC. Drawing the rest from reference TRBV7-9 and TRBJ2-7, the complete variable domain is DTGVSQNPRHKITKRGQNVTFRCDPISEHNRLYWYRQTLGQGPEFLTYFQNEAQLEKSRLLSDRFSAERPKGSFSTLEIQRTEQGDSAMYLCASSSIGPTGIEQYFGPGTRLTVT.

The gene calls are TRBV11-2 and TRBJ2-7, with TRBD1 matching 9 bases. The CDR3 is made up of 15 amino acids. V lost 1 base and J lost 5; bases outside the gene matches: 6. Germline-derived CDR1 and CDR2 are SGHAT and FQNNGV. The CDR3 bases are TGTGCCAGCAGCTTAGCCGGGACAGGGTTGAACGAGCAGTACTTC. As protein: CASSLAGTGLNEQYF. The variable domain in full, completed from reference TRBV11-2 and TRBJ2-7, reads EAGVAQSPRYKIIEKRQSVAFWCNPISGHATLYWYQQILGQGPKLLIQFQNNGVVDDSQLPKDRFSAERLKGVDSTLKIQPAKLEDSAVYLCASSLAGTGLNEQYFGPGTRLTVT.

The V and J genes are TRBV7-9 and TRBJ1-1, with TRBD1 matching over 7 bases. V gave up 0 bases and J gave up 1 base; unmatched junction bases: 8. CDR3 length equals 17 residues. CDR1 SEHNR and CDR2 FQNEAQ come from the germline V gene (reference sequence). The CDR3 bases are TGTGCCAGCAGCTTAGCGCTCCGCCAGGGGGGGAACACTGAAGCTTTCTTT. This gives the protein CASSLALRQGGNTEAFF.